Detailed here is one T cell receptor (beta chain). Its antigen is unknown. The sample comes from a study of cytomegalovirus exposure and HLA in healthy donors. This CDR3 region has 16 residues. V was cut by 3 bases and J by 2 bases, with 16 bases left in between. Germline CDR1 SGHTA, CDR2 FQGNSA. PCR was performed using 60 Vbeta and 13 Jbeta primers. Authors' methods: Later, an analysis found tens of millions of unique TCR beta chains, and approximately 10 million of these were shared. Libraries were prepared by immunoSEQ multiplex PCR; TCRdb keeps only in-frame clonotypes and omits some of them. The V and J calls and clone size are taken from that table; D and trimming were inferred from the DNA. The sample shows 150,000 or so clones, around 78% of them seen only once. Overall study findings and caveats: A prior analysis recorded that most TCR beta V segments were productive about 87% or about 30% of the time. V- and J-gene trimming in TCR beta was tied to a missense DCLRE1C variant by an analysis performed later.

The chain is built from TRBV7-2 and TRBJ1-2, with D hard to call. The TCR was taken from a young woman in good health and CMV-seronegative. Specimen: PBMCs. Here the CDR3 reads CASSFSHLRSNYGYTF. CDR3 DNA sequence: TGTGCCAGCAGCTTTTCCCACTTACGATCAAACTATGGCTACACCTTC.